The rows below give T cell receptor beta chains drawn from one sample of a study of identical twins. One entry per CDR3 protein, called by TCRdb with MiXCR from the 5' RACE reads. This table has about 160,000 distinct CDR3 sequences, 3.5% appearing once. Sequencing used memory T cells sorted from blood. All receptors come from a young man in good health. CDR3s include the opening cysteine and the closing phenylalanine or tryptophan. D genes are given only for firm matches. The size of a clone is reported for some rows only, either as once, few or many, or as a class for expanded clones.

J gene	clone size	V gene	D gene	CDR3 DNA	CDR3 protein
TRBJ1-2	many	TRBV7-2	NA	TGTGCCAGCAGCCCTCGGGACGGCCAACGGAGTGGCTACACCTTC	CASSPRDGQRSGYTF
TRBJ2-1	many	TRBV7-3	TRBD1	TGTGCCAGCAGCCCATTACAGGGGGCAGGGCAGTTCTTC	CASSPLQGAGQFF
TRBJ1-1	NA	TRBV20-1	NA	TGCAGTGCTCCCCTTTACCATAACACTGAAGCTTTCTTT	CSAPLYHNTEAFF
TRBJ2-3	many	TRBV12-3/TRBV12-4	TRBD2	TGTGCCAGCAGGCTGGCGGGAGAAAGAGATACGCAGTATTTT	CASRLAGERDTQYF
TRBJ2-1	many	TRBV4-3	TRBD2	TGCGCCAGCAGCCGGACTAGCCGCCTAGAGCAGTTCTTC	CASSRTSRLEQFF
TRBJ2-3	few	TRBV30	TRBD2	TGTGCCTGGAACCGCGGGAGCCCCGGGGATACGCAGTATTTT	CAWNRGSPGDTQYF
TRBJ1-3	few	TRBV30	NA	TGTGCCTGGAGTGTGAGAGGAGTTGGAAACACCATATATTTT	CAWSVRGVGNTIYF
TRBJ2-3	many	TRBV10-3	NA	TGTGCCACCGCGGACGGATTCTCAGATACGCAGTATTTT	CATADGFSDTQYF
TRBJ2-5	many	TRBV12-3/TRBV12-4	NA	TGTGCCAGCAGTCGGACTCCAGGAGAGACCCAGTACTTC	CASSRTPGETQYF
TRBJ2-3	many	TRBV5-1	TRBD1	TGCGCCAGCAGCTCTCAGACAGGGGGCATTTTCGGCGATCACCGCACAGATACGCAGTATTTT	CASSSQTGGIFGDHRTDTQYF
TRBJ1-1	many	TRBV7-2	TRBD1	TGTGCCAGCAGCTCCCGACAGGGACCCATGAACACTGAAGCTTTCTTT	CASSSRQGPMNTEAFF
TRBJ2-2	few	TRBV12-5	TRBD2	TGTGCTAGTGCCCTAGCGGGAGGGCCGACCGGGGAGCTGTTTTTT	CASALAGGPTGELFF
TRBJ2-1	many	TRBV15	TRBD2	TGTGCCACCAGCCCCTTAGAACTAGCGGGACTCAATGAGCAGTTCTTC	CATSPLELAGLNEQFF
TRBJ1-1	many	TRBV12-5	NA	TGTGCTAGTGTTTCGGGGATGAACACTGAAGCTTTCTTT	CASVSGMNTEAFF
TRBJ1-1	many	TRBV6-1	NA	TGTGCCAGCAGGAAAACTACAGGGAGGAACACTGAAGCTTTCTTT	CASRKTTGRNTEAFF
TRBJ2-5	many	TRBV5-1	NA	TGCGCCAGCAGCCCGGGGACGGGTACCCAGTACTTC	CASSPGTGTQYF
TRBJ2-1	few	TRBV19	TRBD2	TGTGCCAGTAGTATAGATTCGCGGGGGGTTGTCCACAATGAGCAGTTCTTC	CASSIDSRGVVHNEQFF
TRBJ2-3	many	TRBV29-1	TRBD2	TGCAGCGTTGAAGGGGCGGGAGGAAACACAGATACGCAGTATTTT	CSVEGAGGNTDTQYF
TRBJ2-1	NA	TRBV24-1	TRBD1	TGTGCCACCAGTGACCCAGGACAGGGGGCAGGCAATGAGCAGTTCTTC	CATSDPGQGAGNEQFF
TRBJ2-3	many	TRBV10-3	TRBD1	TGTGCCATCAGTGGGGGGACAGGGGCCGATACGCAGTATTTT	CAISGGTGADTQYF
TRBJ1-4	NA	TRBV28	NA	TGTGCCAGCAGTTTGGCGGGAGATGAAAAACTGTTTTTT	CASSLAGDEKLFF
TRBJ1-4	many	TRBV4-1	TRBD1	TGCGCCAGCAGCCGGGGGACAGGGCTGTTTTTT	CASSRGTGLFF
TRBJ2-3	many	TRBV6-2/TRBV6-3	NA	TGTGCCAGCAGTCGGAGGACAGCCATGTTCACAGATACGCAGTATTTT	CASSRRTAMFTDTQYF
TRBJ2-7	many	TRBV7-2	NA	TGTGCCAGCAGCCCTTCCGGGACGGAATCCTACGAGCAGTACTTC	CASSPSGTESYEQYF
TRBJ2-3	NA	TRBV30	TRBD1	TGTGCCTGGACAGGACAGGGGACAGATACGCAGTATTTT	CAWTGQGTDTQYF
TRBJ1-6	NA	TRBV6-2/TRBV6-3	NA	TGTGCCAGCAGGCCCGAAGTGGAGAGTTCACCCCTCCACTTT	CASRPEVESSPLHF
TRBJ2-2	many	TRBV19	TRBD2	TGTGCCAGTAGTAGTCGCGGGAGGATCGCCGGGGAGCTGTTTTTT	CASSSRGRIAGELFF
TRBJ1-5	many	TRBV27	NA	TGTGCCAGCAGTCCGGGTCCGAGGAGGCAGCCCCAGCATTTT	CASSPGPRRQPQHF
TRBJ1-1	many	TRBV7-2	NA	TGTGCCAGCAGCTTTGGGGGGGCGGGGGGTACTGAAGCTTTCTTT	CASSFGGAGGTEAFF
TRBJ2-5	many	TRBV4-1	NA	TGCGCCAGCAGCAACGACCCGCCGGGGACGAGGAAGACCGGGACCCAGTACTTC	CASSNDPPGTRKTGTQYF
TRBJ2-7	many	TRBV11-1	NA	TGTGCCAGCAGCGCCGGGACGGTGAGCTCCTACGAGCAGTACTTC	CASSAGTVSSYEQYF
TRBJ1-5	many	TRBV5-1	NA	TGCGCCAGCAGTCAGTTACCTAGCAATCAGCCCCAGCATTTT	CASSQLPSNQPQHF
TRBJ1-2	NA	TRBV2	NA	TGTGCCAGCAGTGAAAACCCGGCGGGCTATGGCTACACCTTC	CASSENPAGYGYTF
TRBJ2-7	many	TRBV2	TRBD2	TGTGCCAGCAGTTCGCCGTCGGGACTAGCAGGCGAGCAGTACTTC	CASSSPSGLAGEQYF
TRBJ2-2	many	TRBV27	NA	TGTGCCAGCAGTTATAAGCGGGCCGCCGGGGAGCTGTTTTTT	CASSYKRAAGELFF
TRBJ2-3	many	TRBV10-3	NA	TGTGCCATCAGTGAGTCGAGGACATTCGGCACAGATACGCAGTATTTT	CAISESRTFGTDTQYF
TRBJ1-5	few	TRBV15	NA	TGTGCCACCAGCAGGGGCGGCCTCAATCAGCCCCAGCATTTT	CATSRGGLNQPQHF
TRBJ2-5	NA	TRBV18	NA	TGTGCCAGCTCACCGCTGGATGGGGAGACCCAGTACTTC	CASSPLDGETQYF
TRBJ1-2	many	TRBV15	NA	TGTGCCACCAGCAGAGATAGGGTGTCCTATGGCTACACCTTC	CATSRDRVSYGYTF
TRBJ2-5	many	TRBV6-1	NA	TGTGCCAGCAGTGAAGATTGGGGGCGGGAGACCCAGTACTTC	CASSEDWGRETQYF
TRBJ1-1	many	TRBV20-1	NA	TGCAGTGCTAGAGGTTGGACGAACACTGAAGCTTTCTTT	CSARGWTNTEAFF
TRBJ2-7	many	TRBV20-1	NA	TGCAGTGCTAGTAGACGTAAAGAGCAGTACTTC	CSASRRKEQYF
TRBJ1-1	many	TRBV20-1	NA	TGCAGTGTCAAAGGGTTGAACACTGAAGCCTTCTTT	CSVKGLNTEAFF
TRBJ1-4	NA	TRBV7-8	NA	TGTGCCAGCAGCGCCCTGGGTGAAAAGCTGTTTTTT	CASSALGEKLFF
TRBJ2-1	many	TRBV5-1	TRBD2	TGCGCCAGCAGCTCCCCGCGGACTAGCGGGATGCGTGGCTACAATGAGCAGTTCTTC	CASSSPRTSGMRGYNEQFF
TRBJ2-5	many	TRBV5-1	NA	TGCGCCAGCAGCTTGGGGTCCGCGTACCAAGAGACCCAGTACTTC	CASSLGSAYQETQYF
TRBJ2-3	many	TRBV5-1	TRBD1	TGCGCCAGCAGCTCTCCTCGAGACAGGGGGCAAGGGGCAGATACGCAGTATTTT	CASSSPRDRGQGADTQYF
TRBJ2-1	many	TRBV15	TRBD2	TGTGCCACCAGCAGAGCTTTAATAGGCCTAGCGGGAGAAGGTGAGCAGTTCTTC	CATSRALIGLAGEGEQFF
TRBJ2-1	many	TRBV29-1	NA	TGCAGCGTTCGAGGAGACACCAGCTCCTACAATGAGCAGTTCTTC	CSVRGDTSSYNEQFF
TRBJ1-1	many	TRBV6-1	TRBD1	TGTGCCATCCGGATCCCAGGGGGACAGGGAGGCACTGAAGCTTTCTTT	CAIRIPGGQGGTEAFF
TRBJ1-1	many	TRBV30	TRBD1	TGTGCCGGAGGACAGGGCAGCACTGAAGCTTTCTTT	CAGGQGSTEAFF
TRBJ2-2	many	TRBV12-3/TRBV12-4	NA	TGTGCCAGCAGTTTATTCATAGCTGACCCCGGGGAGCTGTTTTTT	CASSLFIADPGELFF
TRBJ1-2	many	TRBV28	NA	TGTGCCAGCCGGGGTGCAGCTAACTATGGCTACACCTTC	CASRGAANYGYTF
TRBJ2-5	many	TRBV11-3	NA	TGTGCCAGCAGCTTAGGAGGACAGTCCCAAGAGACCCAGTACTTC	CASSLGGQSQETQYF
TRBJ2-3	many	TRBV6-1	TRBD2	TGTGCCAGCAGTCAACTAGCGCATGGCACAGATACGCAGTATTTT	CASSQLAHGTDTQYF
TRBJ2-5	many	TRBV20-1	TRBD2	TGCAGTGCCGCCCCGGGAGGATTGGAGACCCAGTACTTC	CSAAPGGLETQYF
TRBJ2-1	many	TRBV10-3	TRBD2	TGTGCCATCAGTGGATGGACTAGCGGGGGAAAGTACAATGAGCAGTTCTTC	CAISGWTSGGKYNEQFF